This T cell receptor (beta chain) was obtained from a study of shared clonotypes between healthy human individuals. Findings of the study overall: Generation probabilities of non-shared clonotypes were lower (relative to those shared by all four donors).

Splitting the CD4+ cells yielded a CD45RA+ naive subset and a CD45RA-negative memory subset. This clone has only a few counts. Antigen specificity is unknown. Libraries were prepared by immunoSEQ multiplex PCR; TCRdb keeps only in-frame clonotypes and omits some of them. The sample contains some 2,000,000 clones, about 94% of which appear only once. The CDR3 spans 15 residues. J gave up 7 bases and V 5 bases, and 7 bases lay outside the gene matches. Germline CDR1 and CDR2: SGHDN and FVKESK. Input material: naive CD4+ T cells sorted from blood. Sample subset: CD45RA+ positively selected. The TCR comes from a man aged 18 to 30 in good health. The rearrangement uses TRBV14 and TRBJ1-6, with 8 positions matching TRBD1. The CDR3 here is CASSTNRGNNSPLHF. In DNA form, the CDR3 reads TGTGCCAGCAGCACCAACAGGGGGAACAATTCACCCCTCCACTTT. Full variable domain (missing parts from reference TRBV14 and TRBJ1-6): EAGVTQFPSHSVIEKGQTVTLRCDPISGHDNLYWYRRVMGKEIKFLLHFVKESKQDESGMPNNRFLAERTGGTYSTLKVQPAELEDSGVYFCASSTNRGNNSPLHFGNGTRLTVT.